This TCR beta chain was sequenced during a study of early T cells in non-severe SARS-CoV-2 infection. Unique molecular identifier tags were affixed to discrete cDNA molecules. MiXCR, applied by TCRdb to the 5' RACE reads, yields one record per CDR3 protein. The sample yields 55,000 to 75,000 distinct CDR3 sequences, roughly 7.7% seen once. This CDR3 has 11 residues. V shed 7 bases and J shed 3 bases, with 9 bases lying between them. CDR1 SQVTM and CDR2 ANQGSEA come from the germline V gene. This clonotype was observed many times. Sequenced material: whole blood. The receptor was isolated from an adult who was a healthcare worker with PCR-confirmed SARS-CoV-2 infection or an uninfected control (not recorded which). This sequence joins TRBV29-1 and TRBJ1-2; D is possibly TRBD1 (5 bases). The CDR3 nucleotides are TGCAGCGCCGGGACGGACTATGGCTACACCTTC. Residues: CSAGTDYGYTF.